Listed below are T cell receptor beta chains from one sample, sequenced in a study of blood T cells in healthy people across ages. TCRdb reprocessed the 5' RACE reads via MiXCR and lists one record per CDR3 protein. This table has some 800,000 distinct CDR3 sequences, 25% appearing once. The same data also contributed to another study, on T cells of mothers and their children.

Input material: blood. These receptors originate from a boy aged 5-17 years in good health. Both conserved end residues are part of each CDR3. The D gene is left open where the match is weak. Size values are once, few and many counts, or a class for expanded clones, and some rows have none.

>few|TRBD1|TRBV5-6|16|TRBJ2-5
CASSLLPRTGEETQYF
TGTGCCAGCAGCTTGCTTCCTCGGACAGGGGAAGAGACCCAGTACTTC
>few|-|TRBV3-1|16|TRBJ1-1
CASSQELGGSGTEAFF
TGTGCCAGCAGCCAAGAATTGGGGGGATCGGGGACTGAAGCTTTCTTT
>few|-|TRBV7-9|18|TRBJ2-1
CASSLVGARHKSYNEQFF
TGTGCCAGCAGCTTAGTTGGGGCACGGCACAAATCCTACAATGAGCAGTTCTTC
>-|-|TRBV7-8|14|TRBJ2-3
CASSFWMDTDTQYF
TGTGCCAGCAGCTTCTGGATGGATACAGATACGCAGTATTTT
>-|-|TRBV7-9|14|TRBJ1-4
CASSSPEPMMKLFF
TGTGCCAGCAGCTCCCCAGAACCAATGATGAAACTGTTTTTT
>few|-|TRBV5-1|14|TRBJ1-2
CASSLGQPNYGYAF
TGCGCCAGCAGCTTGGGACAGCCTAACTATGGCTACGCCTTC
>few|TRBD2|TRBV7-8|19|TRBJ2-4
CASSKTSGRAMWGPNIQYF
TGTGCCAGCAGCAAAACTAGCGGGAGGGCCATGTGGGGGCCAAACATTCAGTACTTC
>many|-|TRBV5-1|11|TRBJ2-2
CASSLAGELFF
TGTGCCAGCAGTTTAGCCGGGGAGCTGTTTTTT
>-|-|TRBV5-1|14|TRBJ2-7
CASNAGTAGHEQYF
TGCGCCAGCAACGCCGGGACTGCGGGGCACGAGCAGTACTTC
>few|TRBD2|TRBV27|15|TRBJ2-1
CASSTSGGDRNEQFF
TGTGCCAGCAGTACCAGCGGGGGGGATCGGAATGAGCAGTTCTTC
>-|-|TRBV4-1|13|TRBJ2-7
CASSQHETYEQYF
TGCGCCAGCAGCCAACATGAAACCTACGAGCAGTACTTC
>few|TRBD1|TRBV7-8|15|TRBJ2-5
CASSPFGQGMETQYF
TGTGCCAGCAGCCCCTTCGGACAGGGGATGGAGACCCAGTACTTC
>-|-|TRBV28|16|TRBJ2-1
CASSKGPLRSAYEQLF
TGTGCCAGCAGCAAGGGACCCCTCAGGAGTGCGTATGAGCAGCTCTTC
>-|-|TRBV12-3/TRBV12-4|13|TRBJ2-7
CASSLAFGYGQYF
TGTGCCAGCAGTTTGGCCTTCGGCTACGGGCAGTACTTC
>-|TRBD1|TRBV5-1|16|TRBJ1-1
CASSLAGRGLGTEAFF
TGCGCCAGCAGCTTGGCCGGGAGGGGGCTGGGCACTGAAGCTTTCTTT
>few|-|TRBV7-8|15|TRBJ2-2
CASSLSGENTGELFF
TGTGCCAGCAGCTTATCTGGAGAGAACACCGGGGAGCTGTTTTTT
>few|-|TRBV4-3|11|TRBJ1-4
CASSHDEKLFF
TGCGCCAGCAGCCATGATGAAAAACTGTTTTTT
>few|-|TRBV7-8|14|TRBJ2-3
CASSSPTGTDTQYF
TGTGCCAGCAGCTCCCCGACAGGCACAGATACGCAGTATTTT
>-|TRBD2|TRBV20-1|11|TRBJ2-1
CTSGSYNEQFF
TGCACTAGCGGCTCCTACAATGAGCAGTTCTTC
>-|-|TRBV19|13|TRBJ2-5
CASSPFGDFGQYF
TGTGCCAGTAGCCCCTTCGGGGACTTCGGGCAGTACTTC
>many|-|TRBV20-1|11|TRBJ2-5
CSARKSETQYF
TGCAGTGCCCGAAAGTCGGAGACCCAGTACTTC
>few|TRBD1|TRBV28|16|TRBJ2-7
CASSLQTGESSYEQYF
TGTGCCAGCAGCCTTCAAACAGGGGAAAGCTCCTACGAGCAGTACTTC
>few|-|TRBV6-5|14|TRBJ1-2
CASSYSGGSNGYTF
TGTGCCAGCAGTTACTCGGGGGGATCCAATGGCTACACCTTC
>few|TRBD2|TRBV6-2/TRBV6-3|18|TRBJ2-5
CASSYSSLTSVVRETQYF
TGTGCCAGCAGTTACTCGAGCCTAACTAGCGTCGTTCGAGAGACCCAGTACTTC
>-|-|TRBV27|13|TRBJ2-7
CASSSNTRGEQYF
TGTGCCAGCAGTTCCAATACCCGAGGGGAGCAGTACTTC
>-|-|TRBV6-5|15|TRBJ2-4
CASSPGEIAENIQYF
TGTGCCAGCAGTCCCGGGGAGATAGCCGAAAACATTCAGTACTTC
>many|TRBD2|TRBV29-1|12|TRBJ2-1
CSAGGTSDEQFF
TGCAGCGCCGGAGGGACTAGCGATGAGCAGTTCTTC
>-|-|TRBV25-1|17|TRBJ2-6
CASSEWVRASGANVLTF
TGTGCCAGCAGTGAATGGGTCAGGGCTTCTGGGGCCAACGTCCTGACTTTC